This T cell receptor beta chain emerged from a study of control samples from healthy donors and cancer patients. TCRdb keeps only in-frame clones here, not all; method: immunoSEQ multiplex PCR. The data contain some 140,000 clones, 85% to 95% of them singletons. This CDR3 has 19 residues. Per germline, CDR1 SGHRS and CDR2 YFSETQ. V lost 4 bases and J lost 4, with 26 bases in between. The sequence came from a man aged 35-49 years in good health. The chain recombines TRBV5-1 with TRBJ2-2, with D perhaps matching TRBD1 (6 bases). Sequences were obtained from blood. CDR3 nucleotides: TGCGCCAGCAGCCGCTCGAGTCCGGGACAACCATTTCGCACCGGGGAGCTGTTTTTT. Translating gives CASSRSSPGQPFRTGELFF.